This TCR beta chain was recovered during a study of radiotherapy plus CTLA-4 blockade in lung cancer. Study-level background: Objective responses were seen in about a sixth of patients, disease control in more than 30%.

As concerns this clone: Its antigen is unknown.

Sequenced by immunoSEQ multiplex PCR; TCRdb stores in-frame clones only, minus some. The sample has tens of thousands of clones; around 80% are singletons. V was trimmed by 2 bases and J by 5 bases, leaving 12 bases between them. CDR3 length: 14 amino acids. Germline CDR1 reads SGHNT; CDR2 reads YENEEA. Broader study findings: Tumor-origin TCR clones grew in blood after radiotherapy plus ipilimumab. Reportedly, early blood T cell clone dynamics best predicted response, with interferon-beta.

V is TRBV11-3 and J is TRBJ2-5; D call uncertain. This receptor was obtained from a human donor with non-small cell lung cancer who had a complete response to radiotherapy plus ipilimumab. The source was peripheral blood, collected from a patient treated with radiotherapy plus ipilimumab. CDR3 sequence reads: CASSLREQRETQYF. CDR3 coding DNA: TGTGCCAGCAGCTTAAGGGAACAGAGGGAGACCCAGTACTTC.